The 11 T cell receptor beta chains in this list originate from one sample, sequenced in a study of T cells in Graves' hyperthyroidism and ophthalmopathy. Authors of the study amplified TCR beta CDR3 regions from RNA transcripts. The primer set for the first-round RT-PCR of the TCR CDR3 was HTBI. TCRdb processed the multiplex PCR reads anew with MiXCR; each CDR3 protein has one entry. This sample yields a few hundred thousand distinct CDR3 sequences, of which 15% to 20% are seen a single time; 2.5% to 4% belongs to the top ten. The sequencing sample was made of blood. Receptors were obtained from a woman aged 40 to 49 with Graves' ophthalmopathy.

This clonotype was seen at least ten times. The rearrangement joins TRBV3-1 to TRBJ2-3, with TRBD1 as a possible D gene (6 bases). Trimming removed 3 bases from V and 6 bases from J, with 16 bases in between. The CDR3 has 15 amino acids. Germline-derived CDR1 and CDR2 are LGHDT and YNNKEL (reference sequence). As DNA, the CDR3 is TGTGCCAGCAGCCATGGGACCAGGGGTCCGGATACGCAGTATTTT. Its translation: CASSHGTRGPDTQYF.

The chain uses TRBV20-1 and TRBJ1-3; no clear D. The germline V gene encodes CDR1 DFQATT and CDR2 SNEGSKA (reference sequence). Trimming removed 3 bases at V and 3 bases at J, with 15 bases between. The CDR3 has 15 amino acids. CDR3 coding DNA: TGCAGTGCTAGCCCGACTGGATGGAGTGGAAACACCATATATTTT. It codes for CSASPTGWSGNTIYF.

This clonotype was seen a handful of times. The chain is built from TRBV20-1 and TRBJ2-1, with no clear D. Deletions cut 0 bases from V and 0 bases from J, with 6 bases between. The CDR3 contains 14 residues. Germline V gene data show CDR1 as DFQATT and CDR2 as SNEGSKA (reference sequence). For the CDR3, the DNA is TGCAGTGCTAGAGATGGAAACTCCTACAATGAGCAGTTCTTC. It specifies CSARDGNSYNEQFF.

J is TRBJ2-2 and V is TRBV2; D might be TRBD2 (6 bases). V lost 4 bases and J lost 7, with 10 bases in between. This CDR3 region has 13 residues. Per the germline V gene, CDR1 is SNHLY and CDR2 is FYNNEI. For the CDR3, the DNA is TGTGCCAGCAGTGTTATAGCGGTCGGGGAGCTGTTTTTT. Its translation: CASSVIAVGELFF.

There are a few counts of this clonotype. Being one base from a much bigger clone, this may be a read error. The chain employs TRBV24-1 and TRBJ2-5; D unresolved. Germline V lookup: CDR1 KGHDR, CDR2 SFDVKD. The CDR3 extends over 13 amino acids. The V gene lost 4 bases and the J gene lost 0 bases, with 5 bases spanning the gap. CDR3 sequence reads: CATSEGYQETQYF. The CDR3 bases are TGTGCCACCAGTGAAGGGTACCAAGAGACCCAGTACTTC.

The CDR3 nucleotides are TGTGCCAGCAGCTTAGGGACAGGCCAAAGGAATGAGCAGTTCTTC. Residues: CASSLGTGQRNEQFF. V is TRBV7-9 and J is TRBJ2-1; 7 bases line up with TRBD1. This CDR3 has 15 amino acids. J lost 7 bases, V lost 1 base, and 7 bases had no gene match. The germline CDR1 and CDR2 sequences are SEHNR and FQNEAQ (reference sequence).

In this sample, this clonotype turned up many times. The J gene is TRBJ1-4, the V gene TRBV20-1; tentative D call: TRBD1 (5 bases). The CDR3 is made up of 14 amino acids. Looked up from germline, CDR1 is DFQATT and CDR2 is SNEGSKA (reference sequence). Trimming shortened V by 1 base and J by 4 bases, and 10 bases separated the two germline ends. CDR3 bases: TGCAGTGCTAGAGTTGGGGGGGGTAATGAAAAACTGTTTTTT. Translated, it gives CSARVGGGNEKLFF.

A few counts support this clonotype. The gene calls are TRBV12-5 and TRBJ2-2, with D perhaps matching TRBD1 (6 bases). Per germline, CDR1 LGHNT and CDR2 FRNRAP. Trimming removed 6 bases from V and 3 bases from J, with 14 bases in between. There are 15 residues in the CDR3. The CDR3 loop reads CASGLIQGDTGELFF. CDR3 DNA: TGTGCTAGTGGCCTAATACAGGGAGACACCGGGGAGCTGTTTTTT. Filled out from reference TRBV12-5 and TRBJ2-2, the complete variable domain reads DARVTQTPRHKVTEMGQEVTMRCQPILGHNTVFWYRQTMMQGLELLAYFRNRAPLDDSGMPKDRFSAEMPDATLATLKIQPSEPRDSAVYFCASGLIQGDTGELFFGEGSRLTVL.

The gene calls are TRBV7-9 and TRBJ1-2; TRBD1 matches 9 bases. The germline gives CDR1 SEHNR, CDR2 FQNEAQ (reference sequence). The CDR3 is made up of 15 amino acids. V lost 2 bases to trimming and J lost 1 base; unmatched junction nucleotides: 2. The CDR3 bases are TGTGCCAGCAGCTTAAACAGGGGGCTTAACTATGGCTACACCTTC. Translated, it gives CASSLNRGLNYGYTF.

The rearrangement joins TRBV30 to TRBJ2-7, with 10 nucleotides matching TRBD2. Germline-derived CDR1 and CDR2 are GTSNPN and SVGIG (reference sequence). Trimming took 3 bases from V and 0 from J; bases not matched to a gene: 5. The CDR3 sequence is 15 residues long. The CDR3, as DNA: TGTGCCTGGAGGCGCACTAGCGGGGCCTCCTACGAGCAGTACTTC. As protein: CAWRRTSGASYEQYF.

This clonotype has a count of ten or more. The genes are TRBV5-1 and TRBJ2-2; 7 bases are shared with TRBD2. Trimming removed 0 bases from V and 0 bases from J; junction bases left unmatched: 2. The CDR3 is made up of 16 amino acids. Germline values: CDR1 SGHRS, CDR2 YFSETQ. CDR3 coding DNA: TGCGCCAGCAGCTTGGTGGGGACTACGAACACCGGGGAGCTGTTTTTT. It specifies CASSLVGTTNTGELFF.